Below are 15 T cell receptor beta chains sequenced from a single sample in a study of T cells after yellow fever vaccination. In TCRdb, the 5' RACE reads were re-called with MiXCR into one record per CDR3 protein. Of roughly 85,000 distinct CDR3 sequences in the sample, about 14% were seen once. This specimen was CD8+ T cells not binding an NS4B(214-222) dextramer, sorted from PBMCs, taken 20 to 25 days after the first yellow fever vaccination. These receptors all stem from a man aged 18 to 29 who received the YFV17D yellow fever vaccine.

This clonotype was detected only a few times. The chain is built from TRBV29-1 and TRBJ2-1; D is unresolved. The CDR3 extends over 15 amino acids. Germline CDR1 reads SQVTM; CDR2 reads ANQGSEA. V lost 7 bases and J 2 bases, leaving 18 bases between the germline ends. The CDR3 loop is CSAQGRKQTYNEQFF. CDR3 in DNA: TGCAGCGCCCAAGGTAGGAAGCAGACCTACAATGAGCAGTTCTTC.

This clonotype was detected only a few times. J is TRBJ1-5 and V is TRBV7-2; the match to TRBD1 covers 8 bases. The V and J ends lost 5 bases and 7 bases, in that order; junction bases with no gene match: 4. Germline V gene data show CDR1 as SGHTA and CDR2 as FQGNSA. This CDR3 is built from 13 residues. The CDR3 sequence is CASSGQGAQPQHF. The CDR3 DNA reads as TGTGCCAGCAGCGGTCAGGGGGCCCAGCCCCAGCATTTT.

V and J are TRBV20-1 and TRBJ2-7; a possible D gene is TRBD1 (5 bases). V lost 2 bases, J lost 7 bases, and 12 bases lay in between. The CDR3 is 12 amino acids. Per germline, CDR1 DFQATT and CDR2 SNEGSKA (reference sequence). The CDR3 DNA reads as TGCAGTGCTAGAAGGTCAGGGATTGAGCAGTACTTC. It translates to CSARRSGIEQYF.

The chain uses TRBV29-1 and TRBJ1-1; 7 bases align to TRBD1. The J segment lost 3 bases and the V segment lost 6 bases, leaving 7 bases of the junction unmatched. Germline CDR1 is SQVTM and CDR2 is ANQGSEA. The CDR3 totals 13 residues. DNA of the CDR3: TGCAGCGTCAAACAGGGGTGGGACACTGAAGCTTTCTTT. It specifies CSVKQGWDTEAFF.

The rearrangement uses TRBV5-1 and TRBJ1-1, with a possible D match to TRBD1 (5 bases). Germline values: CDR1 SGHRS, CDR2 YFSETQ. V was clipped by 4 bases and J by 5 bases, with 21 bases between them. There are 16 residues in the CDR3. CDR3 amino acids: CASSGRGEGRGTEAFF. CDR3 DNA: TGCGCCAGCAGCGGTAGGGGAGAAGGGCGAGGAACTGAAGCTTTCTTT.

In its sample, this clonotype was seen a few times. DNA for the CDR3: TGTGCCAGCGGGCGCGGGGGGGCCATTAATGAGCAGTTCTTC. It yields the protein CASGRGGAINEQFF. The chain carries TRBV11-2 and TRBJ2-1; the match to TRBD2 covers 9 bases. CDR3 length: 14 residues. In germline, CDR1 is SGHAT, CDR2 FQNNGV. V shed 8 bases and J 7 bases; nucleotides not matched to a gene: 9.

The genes are TRBV11-2 and TRBJ2-4, with D possibly matching TRBD1 (8 bases). Germline CDR1 reads SGHAT; CDR2 reads FQNNGV. V lost 4 bases and J 3 bases, leaving 22 bases between the germline ends. This CDR3 region has 18 residues. The CDR3 loop is CASSSSGEQGAVKNIQYF. Written as DNA, the CDR3 is TGTGCCAGCAGCTCAAGCGGGGAGCAGGGGGCTGTCAAAAACATTCAGTACTTC.

This clonotype has just a few counts. V is TRBV6-5 and J is TRBJ2-7; D not certain. The CDR3 length is 16 residues. Germline-derived CDR1 and CDR2 are MNHEY and SVGAGI. V dropped 1 base and J dropped 6 bases, with 19 bases sitting between them. CDR3 DNA sequence: TGTGCCAGCAGTTACTTGACTCGCCCCGACCCTGCCGAGCAGTACGTC. Translating it yields CASSYLTRPDPAEQYV.

This clonotype was seen more than once but under ten times. The rearrangement links TRBV20-1 to TRBJ2-1; weak D call: TRBD2 (6 bases). The V end lost 3 bases, the J end lost 0 bases, and 12 bases lay between the germline ends. Looked up from germline, CDR1 is DFQATT and CDR2 is SNEGSKA (reference sequence). The CDR3 length is 15 residues. The CDR3 reads CSASSGTHSYNEQFF. The CDR3 DNA reads TGCAGTGCTAGTTCCGGGACTCACTCCTACAATGAGCAGTTCTTC.

This clonotype was seen more than once but under ten times. This chain connects TRBV2 to TRBJ2-5; D gene unclear. Deletions cut 3 bases from V and 4 bases from J, with 18 bases between. The V gene's germline CDR1 is SNHLY and CDR2 FYNNEI. The CDR3 extends over 16 amino acids. CDR3 in amino acids: CASSDESRIMGETQYF. CDR3 nucleotide sequence: TGTGCCAGCAGTGACGAAAGCCGCATTATGGGAGAGACCCAGTACTTC. The complete variable domain, with remaining parts taken from reference TRBV2 and TRBJ2-5, reads EPEVTQTPSHQVTQMGQEVILRCVPISNHLYFYWYRQILGQKVEFLVSFYNNEISEKSEIFDDQFSVERPDGSNFTLKIRSTKLEDSAMYFCASSDESRIMGETQYFGPGTRLLVL.

This clonotype appeared a few times. J is TRBJ2-7 and V is TRBV7-8; TRBD1 agrees at 8 bases. The V gene end was trimmed by 7 bases and the J gene end by 3 bases; junction bases not matched to a gene: 2. From germline, CDR1 is SGHVS and CDR2 FQNEAQ. The CDR3 contains 12 residues. This chain's CDR3 is CASTDRDYEQYF. The CDR3 nucleotides read TGTGCCAGCACGGACAGGGACTACGAGCAGTACTTC.

This clonotype was recorded a few times. The chain combines TRBV6-5 with TRBJ2-7; 8 bases fit TRBD1. The CDR3 extends over 17 amino acids. Looked up from germline, CDR1 is MNHEY and CDR2 is SVGAGI. V shed 1 base, J shed 1 base, and the junction held 9 bases outside the gene matches. CDR3 protein: CASSYLGQGEKSYEQYF. Written as DNA, the CDR3 is TGTGCCAGCAGTTACTTAGGACAGGGCGAAAAGTCCTACGAGCAGTACTTC.

This clonotype turned up a few times. V is TRBV20-1 and J is TRBJ1-6; D is unclear. The germline V gene has CDR1 DFQATT and CDR2 SNEGSKA (reference sequence). This CDR3 has 15 amino acids. The germline V and J ends were trimmed by 2 bases and 0 bases, with 8 bases remaining between them. CDR3 residues: CSARPESSYNSPLHF. DNA for the CDR3: TGCAGTGCTAGACCAGAGAGCTCCTATAATTCACCCCTCCACTTT.

This clonotype was counted only a few times. CDR3 nucleotide sequence: TGTGCCAGCAGCCCCAGGGGTGGGAACACTGAAGCTTTCTTT. It encodes CASSPRGGNTEAFF. V is TRBV9 and J is TRBJ1-1; tentative D call: TRBD1 (6 bases). The CDR3 is 14 amino acids. The germline gives CDR1 SGDLS, CDR2 YYNGEE. V lost 4 bases and J lost 1, with 11 bases in between.

This clonotype showed up just a few times. The rearrangement links TRBV4-3 to TRBJ2-1; 7 bases line up with TRBD2. CDR3 length: 15 residues. With V trimmed by 4 bases and J by 3 bases, 6 bases remained unmatched. Germline V gene lookup returns CDR1 LGHNA and CDR2 YSLEER. The CDR3 sequence is CASSPTSDFYNEQFF. The CDR3 DNA reads TGCGCCAGCAGCCCCACTAGCGATTTCTACAATGAGCAGTTCTTC.